This entry lists 15 T cell receptor beta chains sequenced from one sample in a study of cytotoxic CD8 clonotypes in ibrutinib-treated CLL. Clones were sequenced by immunoSEQ multiplex PCR, and TCRdb holds only the in-frame ones, with some missing. Among about 25,000 clones listed, 65% to 70% were seen once. Sample: PBMCs, taken at disease progression, from a patient treated with ibrutinib. These receptors came from a human donor with chronic lymphocytic leukemia.

The chain is built from TRBV5-1 and TRBJ1-2; D call uncertain. CDR3 length: 14 residues. In germline, CDR1 is SGHRS, CDR2 YFSETQ. V was pared by 0 bases and J by 0 bases, with 6 bases between. For the CDR3, the DNA is TGCGCCAGCAGCTTGGAGAGGGCTAACTATGGCTACACCTTC. Translated, it gives CASSLERANYGYTF.

Details on this clone: One end of the junction fails to match germline, which may point to a read error. This chain uses TRBV14 with TRBJ2-3; D might be TRBD2 (5 bases). Germline V CDR1 and CDR2: SGHDN, FVKESK. This CDR3 has 17 residues. The chain's CDR3 is CASSQDLRARPTNTQYF. The CDR3 DNA is TGTGCCAGCAGCCAAGATCTGAGGGCAAGGCCCACAAATACGCAGTATTTT.

This sequence joins TRBV6-6 and TRBJ2-2; 8 bases match TRBD2. Germline V gives CDR1 MNHNY, CDR2 SVGAGI (reference sequence). The CDR3 loop spans 16 amino acids. V was pared by 2 bases and J by 1 base, with 3 bases of the junction left unmatched. CDR3 sequence: CASSYGLAGNTGELFF. The DNA of the CDR3 is TGTGCCAGCAGTTACGGGCTAGCGGGGAACACCGGGGAGCTGTTTTTT.

The chain is built from TRBV7-8 and TRBJ2-7, with TRBD1 matching over 11 bases. The germline V gene encodes CDR1 SGHVS and CDR2 FQNEAQ. With 5 bases clipped from V and 7 bases from J, the junction kept 7 bases outside the gene matches. This CDR3 is built from 14 residues. DNA for the CDR3: TGTGCCAGCAGCCCTAGGGACAGGGGGTGGGAGCAGTACTTC. Protein product: CASSPRDRGWEQYF.

CDR3 in DNA: TGTGCCAGCTCACCCGACAGGGACAATCAGCCCCAGCATTTT. This codes for CASSPDRDNQPQHF. The J gene is TRBJ1-5, the V gene TRBV18, with 7 bases aligning to TRBD1. Germline loops: CDR1 KGHSH, CDR2 LQKENI. V lost 3 bases to trimming and J lost 3 bases; unmatched junction nucleotides: 2. This CDR3 contains 14 residues.

V gene TRBV19 combines with J gene TRBJ1-1, with TRBD1 matching 8 bases. V lost 1 base to trimming and J lost 1 base; unmatched junction nucleotides: 5. This CDR3 region has 16 residues. Germline assignment: CDR1 LNHDA and CDR2 SQIVND (reference sequence). Here the CDR3 reads CASSIVGQGKNTEAFF. CDR3 DNA: TGTGCCAGTAGTATAGTAGGACAGGGAAAGAACACTGAAGCTTTCTTT. The full variable domain, rest sourced from reference TRBV19 and TRBJ1-1, is DGGITQSPKYLFRKEGQNVTLSCEQNLNHDAMYWYRQDPGQGLRLIYYSQIVNDFQKGDIAEGYSVSREKKESFPLTVTSAQKNPTAFYLCASSIVGQGKNTEAFFGQGTRLTVV.

The table lists this clone with a few counts. The rearrangement uses TRBV30 and TRBJ1-4; the D gene is possibly TRBD1 (5 bases). Trimming left V 2 bases short and J 4 bases short, with 23 bases between. Germline V CDR1 and CDR2: GTSNPN, SVGIG (reference sequence). CDR3 length: 18 residues. The CDR3 nucleotides are TGTGCCTGGAGTAAAAAACCTCCACCGGGACCGCTTAATGAAAAACTGTTTTTT. This translates into CAWSKKPPPGPLNEKLFF. The full variable domain, completed using reference TRBV30 and TRBJ1-4, is SQTIHQWPATLVQPVGSPLSLECTVEGTSNPNLYWYRQAAGRGLQLLFYSVGIGQISSEVPQNLSASRPQDRQFILSSKKLLLSDSGFYLCAWSKKPPPGPLNEKLFFGSGTQLSVL.

This chain links TRBV5-1 with TRBJ2-1; 7 bases fit TRBD2. This CDR3 comprises 14 residues. The V gene's germline CDR1 is SGHRS and CDR2 YFSETQ. Germline trimming cut 0 bases from V and 7 bases from J; bases unmatched to any gene: 4. This CDR3 reads CASSLAGGGNEQFF. The CDR3 bases are TGCGCCAGCAGCTTGGCGGGAGGTGGGAATGAGCAGTTCTTC.

This chain links TRBV6-5 with TRBJ1-6; D gene ambiguous. The CDR3 length is 14 residues. Germline CDR1 reads MNHEY; CDR2 reads SVGAGI. The V end was cut by 4 bases, the J end by 7 bases, with 11 bases between. CDR3 sequence (DNA): TGTGCCAGCAGTTGGGCAGGAGTAAATTCACCCCTCCACTTT. Its protein is CASSWAGVNSPLHF.

The gene calls are TRBV7-9 and TRBJ1-2; D uncertain. V shed 1 base and J shed 2 bases, with 11 bases lying between them. This CDR3 comprises 15 residues. Germline V gene data show CDR1 as SEHNR and CDR2 as FQNEAQ (reference sequence). This CDR3 reads CASSLGFGQNYGYTF. The CDR3 region has the DNA TGTGCCAGCAGCTTAGGGTTTGGGCAGAACTATGGCTACACCTTC.

This clone was found a few times. The chain couples TRBV7-2 to TRBJ2-7; D unclear. The germline V gene has CDR1 SGHTA and CDR2 FQGNSA. The CDR3 length is 11 residues. V lost 5 bases to trimming and J lost 7 bases, with 9 bases between them. For the CDR3, the DNA is TGTGCCAGCAGCGACCTATTGGAGCAGTACTTC. Translation gives CASSDLLEQYF.

The J gene is TRBJ1-4, the V gene TRBV2; D may be TRBD1 (5 bases). The V end was cut by 5 bases, the J end by 3 bases, with 10 bases between. Germline V gene data show CDR1 as SNHLY and CDR2 as FYNNEI. CDR3 length equals 14 residues. CDR3 nucleotide sequence: TGTGCCAGCAGTCCCGACAGATCTAATGAAAAACTGTTTTTT. Protein product: CASSPDRSNEKLFF.

This chain joins TRBV4-2 and TRBJ2-7; D might be TRBD2 (6 bases). The CDR3 extends over 16 amino acids. The ends were cut back, 0 bases at V and 2 bases at J, with 14 bases in the middle. Germline V CDR1 and CDR2: LGHNA, YNFKEQ. The CDR3, as DNA: TGTGCCAGCAGCCAAGAGTTGGGGTCTAGCGCCTACGAGCAGTACTTC. It codes for CASSQELGSSAYEQYF.

The V call is TRBV6-6, the J call TRBJ2-2; D not certain. Germline lookup yields CDR1 MNHNY and CDR2 SVGAGI (reference sequence). This CDR3 is 13 amino acids long. Trimming removed 7 bases from V and 2 bases from J, with 8 bases in between. The CDR3 loop reads CASTPGNTGELFF. As DNA, the CDR3 is TGTGCCAGCACCCCGGGTAACACCGGGGAGCTGTTTTTT.

The V and J genes are TRBV16 and TRBJ1-4; D is unresolved. The germline gives CDR1 KGHSY, CDR2 FQNENV. The V gene lost 4 bases and the J gene lost 10 bases, with 13 bases spanning the gap. This CDR3 has 13 amino acids. The CDR3 nucleotides read TGTGCCAGCAGCCGGAGCTCACGTCCAAAACTGTTTTTT. This gives the protein CASSRSSRPKLFF. The variable domain in full, with the rest retrieved from reference TRBV16 and TRBJ1-4, is GEEVAQTPKHLVRGEGQKAKLYCAPIKGHSYVFWYQQVLKNEFKFLISFQNENVFDETGMPKERFSAKCLPNSPCSLEIQATKLEDSAVYFCASSRSSRPKLFFGSGTQLSVL.